This T cell receptor beta chain was captured by sequencing in a study of T-cell reconstitution after alpha-beta-depleted transplantation in children. This clonotype was seen many times. There are 15 residues in the CDR3. CDR1 and CDR2 (germline): SQVTM, ANQGSEA. V lost 7 bases to trimming and J lost 6 bases; unmatched junction nucleotides: 8. Unique molecular identifiers were built into the TCRbeta library. In TCRdb, the PCR reads were re-called with MiXCR into one record per CDR3 protein. The sample has about 20,000 distinct CDR3 sequences, roughly 11% seen once. The receptor comes from a human donor who donated a stem cell graft to a child with chronic granulomatous disease. The sequenced sample was PBMCs from the stem cell graft donor, obtained from the stem cell graft. This chain uses TRBV29-1 with TRBJ2-1; TRBD2 agrees at 14 bases. CDR3 sequence reads: CSAAGLAGGVNEQFF. CDR3 DNA: TGCAGCGCCGCCGGACTAGCGGGAGGAGTCAATGAGCAGTTCTTC.